The present T cell receptor (beta chain) was sequenced within a study of spatial heterogeneity in lung cancer (dated by TCRdb to about 2019). For the wider study: Beta-chain transcripts were consistently detected in greater numbers than alpha-chain transcripts, which likely reflects a higher abundance of beta-chain transcripts. In the raw uncorrected reads, each unique combination of TCR and UMI appeared on average more than ten times. The study quantitatively compared TCR alpha and beta repertoires across multiple tumor regions, matched nontumor lung and blood in non-small cell lung cancer. At surgery, roughly 220 tumor regions, around 64 matched nontumor lung samples and 56 PBMC samples were TCR-sequenced for both alpha and beta chains. The study linked features of the TCR repertoire to counts of nonsynonymous mutations, which were determined by whole-exome sequencing of tumor tissue. Results and caveats for the whole study, not just this receptor: Confirming at a functional level the hypothesis that regional TCRs recognize regional mutations was considered to require additional single-cell paired TCR alpha and beta sequencing. Ubiquitous expanded tumor TCRs were detected in blood more often at tumor resection than at routine follow-up.

According to the study, the label for this sample's time point signals: sample taken at primary tumor resection. For TCR sequencing, whole RNA was extracted from tumor and nontumor lung tissue, or from cryopreserved PBMC samples, and no cell sorting was done. Donors were around 71 patients with early-stage, untreated non-small cell lung cancer from the lung TRACERx cohort. Only patients for whom sufficient RNA was available from at least two tumor regions were selected for TCR sequencing. This clonotype was counted ten times or more. Its antigen remains unidentified. No quality values exist for individual bases; no much larger clone is one base distant. The CDR3 holds 17 amino acids from the cysteine to the phenylalanine. Of all the DNA, just the CDR3 is kept, 51 bases in frame from base 1. The germline V gene provides CDR1 MDHEN and CDR2 SYDVKM. V is cut back by 6 bases and J by 2 bases, with 15 bases in the junction unmatched.

The library was produced with 5' RACE. The sequencer was a NextSeq 500. To allow correction of PCR and sequencing errors, the TCR library protocol tagged every TCR cDNA molecule with a unique molecular identifier. The original pipeline was this. TCR identification, UMI-based error correction and CDR3 extraction were all carried out with Decombinator tools. Expanded TCRs were defined as those above a frequency of 2 per 1,000, corresponding to the top 1% of the tumor frequency distribution. Each repertoire was subsampled 100 times to 5,000 TCRs, after which Renyi diversity was computed with the R vegan package. To build CDR3 similarity networks, amino acid triplet string-kernel similarity was used, and CDR3s were connected when their pairwise similarity was above 0.82. Clones were called with MiXCR by TCRdb after fastp trimmed the public reads at Q25, and only in-frame beta chains were retained. Entries that share a CDR3 protein sequence are merged under the most common genes and DNA. TCRdb's processing, not the authors' own work, is the source of the V and J calls. The sample table lists about 95,000 distinct CDR3 sequences, over 8.5% of them with a count of one. About 7.1% of the sample lies in the top ten.

Sequencing used PBMCs, obtained at surgery. The clonotype originates from a male donor with early-stage non-small cell lung cancer. The chain employs TRBV28 and TRBJ2-5; 7 central nucleotides agree with TRBD1. Read as DNA, the sequence is TGTGCCAGCAGCTCGATCAGGGGGAAGAGTCATCAAGAGACCCAGTACTTC. This is translated as CASSSIRGKSHQETQYF.